This TCR beta chain was recorded in a study of blood T cell repertoires in COVID-19. Study background: PBMCs, B-cell-depleted T cells, or T cells provided the cDNA or gDNA that made up the material.

The germline CDR1 and CDR2 sequences are SGHTA and FQGNSA. The CDR3 runs to 13 residues. V was cut by 4 bases and J by 5 bases, with 11 bases left in between. Profiling relied on immunoSEQ multiplex PCR, and the TCRdb table lists in-frame clones only, not all of them. The sample includes 150,000 or so clones, 75% to 80% of them seen just once. This chain links TRBV7-2 with TRBJ1-1; no firm D call. The sequence was collected from a woman between 50 and 59 years old who had recovered from COVID-19. The source material was PBMCs or T cells enriched from blood (not recorded which). In DNA, the CDR3 is TGTGCCAGCAGCTACCGCAGAGGGACTGAAGCTTTCTTT. As protein: CASSYRRGTEAFF.